This T cell receptor beta chain was retrieved from a study of CD8 T cells in ankylosing spondylitis. Study-level findings and limits: Blood from ankylosing spondylitis patients appeared to carry a characteristic roughly 8-variant TCR beta motif. The study looked at matched synovial fluid samples from ankylosing spondylitis patients. Disease-linked clones were reported to be significantly enriched there.

For this clonotype: Its antigen is as yet unknown.

Preparation of TCR beta libraries was done by quantitative 5'-RACE with molecular barcodes. TCRdb analysed the 5' RACE reads with MiXCR anew, one entry per CDR3 protein. This sample yields approximately 39,000 distinct CDR3 sequences, of which around 15% are seen a single time; 25% to 35% belongs to the top ten. Germline V gene sequence: CDR1 MNHEY, CDR2 SMNVEV (reference sequence). The CDR3 length is 14 residues. V was cut by 5 bases and J by 2 bases, with 13 bases left in between. Specimen: synovial fluid, either unsorted or a sorted T cell fraction (not recorded which). The clonotype comes from a male donor with ankylosing spondylitis. The chain is built from TRBV27 and TRBJ2-7, with a weak D call TRBD1 (5 bases). The CDR3 spells CASSIAREAYEQYF. CDR3 in DNA: TGTGCCAGCAGTATAGCCAGGGAAGCCTACGAGCAGTACTTC.